These T cell receptor beta chains were read from a single sample in a study of cytomegalovirus exposure and HLA in healthy donors. Sequencing used immunoSEQ multiplex PCR; TCRdb keeps in-frame clones, though not all of them. This sample carries roughly 70,000 clones, around 97% of them seen once, and the ten largest clones take about 1.5%. Input material: PBMCs. The receptors here all came from a woman between 18 and 29 years old in good health and CMV-seropositive. Each CDR3 is given with its conserved first and last residue. Fields, in order: clone size, V gene, D gene, J gene, CDR3 protein, CDR3 DNA. The D gene is left open where the match is weak. Part of the rows lack a size; the others show once, few, many or a class for expanded clones.

clone_size: -
v_call: TRBV29-1
d_call: TRBD1
j_call: TRBJ2-7
cdr3_aa: CSVEDQDRGHEQYF
cdr3_nt: TGCAGCGTTGAAGACCAAGACAGGGGGCACGAGCAGTACTTC

clone_size: -
v_call: TRBV27
d_call: -
j_call: TRBJ1-5
cdr3_aa: CASSSGQRRNQPQHF
cdr3_nt: TGTGCCAGCAGTTCGGGACAAAGGAGAAATCAGCCCCAGCATTTT

clone_size: -
v_call: TRBV27
d_call: TRBD2
j_call: TRBJ2-7
cdr3_aa: CASSSPFSGRIYEQYF
cdr3_nt: TGTGCCAGCAGTTCCCCCTTCAGCGGGAGGATCTACGAGCAGTACTTC

clone_size: -
v_call: TRBV28
d_call: TRBD1
j_call: TRBJ1-5
cdr3_aa: CASEGGQGDHQPQHF
cdr3_nt: TGTGCCAGCGAGGGTGGACAGGGCGATCATCAGCCCCAGCATTTT

clone_size: once
v_call: TRBV13
d_call: TRBD2
j_call: TRBJ2-3
cdr3_aa: CASSAGTTEADTQYF
cdr3_nt: TGTGCCAGCAGCGCTGGGACTACAGAGGCAGATACGCAGTATTTT

clone_size: -
v_call: TRBV9
d_call: TRBD2
j_call: TRBJ2-1
cdr3_aa: CASSVGTAGPKGQGQFF
cdr3_nt: TGTGCCAGCAGCGTAGGTACAGCGGGGCCTAAGGGCCAGGGGCAGTTCTTC

clone_size: -
v_call: TRBV2
d_call: TRBD1
j_call: TRBJ2-7
cdr3_aa: CASSGITGTGGGSSYEQYF
cdr3_nt: TGTGCCAGCAGCGGAATCACCGGGACAGGGGGCGGAAGCTCCTACGAGCAGTACTTC

clone_size: -
v_call: TRBV19
d_call: TRBD1
j_call: TRBJ1-4
cdr3_aa: CASSIGTDNEKLFF
cdr3_nt: TGTGCCAGTAGTATCGGGACAGATAATGAAAAACTGTTTTTT

clone_size: few
v_call: TRBV6-5
d_call: TRBD1
j_call: TRBJ1-1
cdr3_aa: CASTVTGSTEAFF
cdr3_nt: TGTGCCAGCACAGTGACAGGGAGCACTGAAGCTTTCTTT

clone_size: -
v_call: TRBV7-3
d_call: -
j_call: TRBJ1-3
cdr3_aa: CASSSTYRPYSGNTIYF
cdr3_nt: TGTGCCAGCAGCTCTACTTACAGGCCTTACTCTGGAAACACCATATATTTT

clone_size: -
v_call: TRBV28
d_call: -
j_call: TRBJ1-1
cdr3_aa: CASSLYLAPEAFF
cdr3_nt: TGTGCCAGCAGTTTATATCTGGCCCCAGAAGCTTTCTTT

clone_size: -
v_call: TRBV18
d_call: TRBD1
j_call: TRBJ1-5
cdr3_aa: CASSDWSRTGDSNQPQHF
cdr3_nt: TGTGCCAGCTCAGATTGGTCAAGGACAGGGGATAGCAATCAGCCCCAGCATTTT

clone_size: -
v_call: TRBV6-5
d_call: TRBD1
j_call: TRBJ2-7
cdr3_aa: CASSQTGGSYEQYF
cdr3_nt: TGTGCCAGCAGTCAGACAGGGGGCTCCTACGAGCAGTACTTC

clone_size: -
v_call: TRBV30
d_call: TRBD1
j_call: TRBJ2-1
cdr3_aa: CAWIFPDRGNEQFF
cdr3_nt: TGTGCCTGGATTTTTCCGGACAGGGGCAATGAGCAGTTCTTC

clone_size: once
v_call: TRBV5-6
d_call: -
j_call: TRBJ1-2
cdr3_aa: CASSRMTKNYGYTF
cdr3_nt: TGTGCCAGCAGCAGGATGACAAAAAACTATGGCTACACCTTC

clone_size: -
v_call: TRBV6-1
d_call: TRBD1
j_call: TRBJ2-7
cdr3_aa: CASSERDSESYEQYF
cdr3_nt: TGTGCCAGCAGTGAAAGGGACAGTGAGTCCTACGAGCAGTACTTC

clone_size: -
v_call: TRBV7-3
d_call: -
j_call: TRBJ2-3
cdr3_aa: CASSLQGLDTQYF
cdr3_nt: TGTGCCAGCAGCTTACAGGGATTAGATACGCAGTATTTT

clone_size: -
v_call: TRBV28
d_call: -
j_call: TRBJ2-6
cdr3_aa: CASSLTVTGANVLTF
cdr3_nt: TGTGCCAGCAGTTTGACAGTTACTGGGGCCAACGTCCTGACTTTC

clone_size: -
v_call: TRBV28
d_call: TRBD2
j_call: TRBJ2-7
cdr3_aa: CASSLGISGSSPYEQYF
cdr3_nt: TGTGCCAGCAGTTTGGGTATTAGCGGGAGCTCCCCCTACGAGCAGTACTTC

clone_size: -
v_call: TRBV9
d_call: -
j_call: TRBJ1-3
cdr3_aa: CASSALESGNTIYF
cdr3_nt: TGTGCCAGCAGCGCGTTAGAAAGTGGAAACACCATATATTTT

clone_size: -
v_call: TRBV28
d_call: -
j_call: TRBJ1-5
cdr3_aa: CASRGSGKNQPQHF
cdr3_nt: TGTGCCAGCAGGGGTAGCGGAAAGAATCAGCCCCAGCATTTT

clone_size: -
v_call: TRBV29-1
d_call: -
j_call: TRBJ1-1
cdr3_aa: CSVEADLVAFF
cdr3_nt: TGCAGCGTTGAAGCGGACTTGGTAGCTTTCTTT

clone_size: -
v_call: TRBV10-3
d_call: -
j_call: TRBJ2-1
cdr3_aa: CAIRFNNEQFF
cdr3_nt: TGTGCCATCAGGTTTAACAATGAGCAGTTCTTC

clone_size: -
v_call: TRBV6-1
d_call: -
j_call: TRBJ2-4
cdr3_aa: CASRSSKNIQYF
cdr3_nt: TGTGCCAGCAGGAGTTCCAAAAACATTCAGTACTTC

clone_size: -
v_call: TRBV11-2
d_call: TRBD1
j_call: TRBJ1-5
cdr3_aa: CASSATGEYQPQHF
cdr3_nt: TGTGCCAGCAGCGCGACAGGGGAGTATCAGCCCCAGCATTTT

clone_size: -
v_call: TRBV9
d_call: TRBD1
j_call: TRBJ1-2
cdr3_aa: CASSVGGQGHGYTF
cdr3_nt: TGTGCCAGCAGCGTAGGGGGACAGGGCCATGGCTACACCTTC

clone_size: -
v_call: TRBV9
d_call: -
j_call: TRBJ1-1
cdr3_aa: CASGVGGGTEAFF
cdr3_nt: TGTGCCAGCGGGGTGGGGGGGGGCACTGAAGCTTTCTTT

clone_size: once
v_call: TRBV4-1
d_call: TRBD1
j_call: TRBJ1-1
cdr3_aa: CASSQGTTGFNTEAFF
cdr3_nt: TGCGCCAGCAGCCAAGGGACGACAGGGTTTAACACTGAAGCTTTCTTT

clone_size: once
v_call: TRBV2
d_call: -
j_call: TRBJ2-7
cdr3_aa: CASRPEGATYEQYF
cdr3_nt: TGTGCCAGCAGACCCGAAGGGGCAACCTACGAGCAGTACTTC